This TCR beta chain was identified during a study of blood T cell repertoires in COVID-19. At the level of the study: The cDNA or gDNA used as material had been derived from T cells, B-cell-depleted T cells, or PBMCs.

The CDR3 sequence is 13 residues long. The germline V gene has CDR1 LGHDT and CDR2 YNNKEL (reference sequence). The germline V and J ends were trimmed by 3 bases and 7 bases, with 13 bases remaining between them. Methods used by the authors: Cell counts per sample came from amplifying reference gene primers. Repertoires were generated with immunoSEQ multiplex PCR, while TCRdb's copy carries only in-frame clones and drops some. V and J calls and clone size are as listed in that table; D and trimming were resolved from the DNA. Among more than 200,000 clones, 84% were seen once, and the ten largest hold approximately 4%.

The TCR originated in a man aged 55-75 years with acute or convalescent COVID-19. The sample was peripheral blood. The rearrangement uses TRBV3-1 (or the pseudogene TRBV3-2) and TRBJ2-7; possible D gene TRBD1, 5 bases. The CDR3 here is CASSQDRSGEQYF. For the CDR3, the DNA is TGTGCCAGCAGCCAGGATAGATCAGGGGAGCAGTACTTC.